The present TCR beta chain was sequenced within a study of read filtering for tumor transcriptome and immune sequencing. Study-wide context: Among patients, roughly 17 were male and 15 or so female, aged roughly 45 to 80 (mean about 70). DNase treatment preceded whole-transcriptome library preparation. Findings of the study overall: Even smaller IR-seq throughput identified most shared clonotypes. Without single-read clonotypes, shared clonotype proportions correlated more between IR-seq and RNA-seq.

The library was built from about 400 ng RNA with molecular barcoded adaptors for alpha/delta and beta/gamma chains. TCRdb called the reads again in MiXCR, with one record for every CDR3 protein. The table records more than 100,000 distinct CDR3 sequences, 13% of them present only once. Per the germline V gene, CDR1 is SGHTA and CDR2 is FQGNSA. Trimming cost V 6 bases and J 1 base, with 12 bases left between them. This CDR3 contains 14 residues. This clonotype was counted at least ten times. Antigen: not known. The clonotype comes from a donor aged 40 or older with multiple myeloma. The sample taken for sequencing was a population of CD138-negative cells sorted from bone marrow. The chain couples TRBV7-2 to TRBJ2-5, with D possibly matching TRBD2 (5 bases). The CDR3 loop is CASRSSGAQETQYF. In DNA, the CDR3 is TGTGCCAGCAGATCCAGCGGAGCCCAAGAGACCCAGTACTTC.